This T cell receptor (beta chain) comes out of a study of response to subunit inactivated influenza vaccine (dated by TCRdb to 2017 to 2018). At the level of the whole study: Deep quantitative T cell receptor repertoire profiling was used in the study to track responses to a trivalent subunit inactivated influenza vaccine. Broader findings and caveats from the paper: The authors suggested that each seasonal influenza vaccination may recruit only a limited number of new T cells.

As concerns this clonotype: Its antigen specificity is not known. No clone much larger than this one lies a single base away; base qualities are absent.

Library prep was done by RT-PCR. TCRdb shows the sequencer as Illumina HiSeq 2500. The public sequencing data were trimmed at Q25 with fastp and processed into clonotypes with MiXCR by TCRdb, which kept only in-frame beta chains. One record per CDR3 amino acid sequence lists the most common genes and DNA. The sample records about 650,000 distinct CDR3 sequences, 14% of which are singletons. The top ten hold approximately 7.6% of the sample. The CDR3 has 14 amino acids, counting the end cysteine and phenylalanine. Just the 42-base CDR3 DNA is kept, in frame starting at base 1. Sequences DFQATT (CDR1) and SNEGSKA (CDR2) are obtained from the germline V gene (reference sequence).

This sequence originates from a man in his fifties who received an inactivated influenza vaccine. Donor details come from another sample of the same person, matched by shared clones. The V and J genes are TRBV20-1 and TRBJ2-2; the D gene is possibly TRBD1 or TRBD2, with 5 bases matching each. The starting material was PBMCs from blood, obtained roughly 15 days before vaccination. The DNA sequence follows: TGCAGAGCTGGTCAGGGACGGAGCACCGGGGAGCTGTTTTTT. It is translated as CRAGQGRSTGELFF.